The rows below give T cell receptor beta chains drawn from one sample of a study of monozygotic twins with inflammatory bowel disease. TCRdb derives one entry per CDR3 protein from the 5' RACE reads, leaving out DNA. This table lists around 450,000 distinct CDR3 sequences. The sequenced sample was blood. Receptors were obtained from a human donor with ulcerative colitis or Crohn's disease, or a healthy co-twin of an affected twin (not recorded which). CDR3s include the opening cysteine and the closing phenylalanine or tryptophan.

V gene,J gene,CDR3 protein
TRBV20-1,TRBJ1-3,CSAKEGSGGNTIYF
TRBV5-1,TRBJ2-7,CASSLIPGGDEQYF
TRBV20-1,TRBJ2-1,CSARARTSGRAREQFF
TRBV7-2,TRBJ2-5,CASSLMGLAAGGETQYF
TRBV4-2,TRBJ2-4,CASSQAEMLGAKNIQYF
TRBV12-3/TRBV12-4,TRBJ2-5,CASSTDYQETQYF
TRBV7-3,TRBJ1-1,CASSLTGRANTEAFF
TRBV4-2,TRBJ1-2,CASSQEGIMDYGYTF
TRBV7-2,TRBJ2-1,CASSPRGSGRGNEQFF
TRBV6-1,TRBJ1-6,CASHGQINNSPLHF
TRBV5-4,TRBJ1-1,CASSLGGRDDTEAFF
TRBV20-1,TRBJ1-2,CSARQGVEGYTF
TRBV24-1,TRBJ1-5,CATSEGDRNQPQHF
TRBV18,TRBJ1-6,CASSPDAVWSPLHF
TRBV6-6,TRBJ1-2,CASRRDSTSYGYTF
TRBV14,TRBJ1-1,CASSLRNIDRGLKNTEAFF
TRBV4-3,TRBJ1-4,CASSQERQGPNEKLFF
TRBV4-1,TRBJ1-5,CASSPGTGLISNQPQHF
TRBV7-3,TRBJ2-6,CASSYSGGTGANVLTF
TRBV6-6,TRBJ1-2,CASSSGATVGYTF
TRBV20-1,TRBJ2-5,CSARLRETQYF
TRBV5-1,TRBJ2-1,CASNSLDGYNEQFF
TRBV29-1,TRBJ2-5,CSARQGAGETQYF
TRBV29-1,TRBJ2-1,CSGDRGQTRFGQDNEQFF
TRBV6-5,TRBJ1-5,CASMLFRDEYQPQHF
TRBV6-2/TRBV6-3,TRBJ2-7,CASSSTWTSGVPGEQYF
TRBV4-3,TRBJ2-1,CASSPVEGRYNEQFF
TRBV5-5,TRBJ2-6,CASSLRNSGANALTF
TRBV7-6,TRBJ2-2,CASGRTSTGELFF
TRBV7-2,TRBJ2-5,CASSLGETQPAETQYF
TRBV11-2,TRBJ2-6,CASSLVKREIGSSGANVLTF
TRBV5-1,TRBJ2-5,CASSPSPGGLETQYF
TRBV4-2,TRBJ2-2,CASSQEGRELFF
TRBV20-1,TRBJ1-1,CSASPGSNTEAFF
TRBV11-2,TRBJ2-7,CASSLVRTGTKTNYEQYF
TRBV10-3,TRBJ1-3,CAISGPQGGFSGNTIYF
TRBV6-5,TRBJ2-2,CASKREAGELFF
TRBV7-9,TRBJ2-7,CASSLVAGPSEQYF
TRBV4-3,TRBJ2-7,CASSQDGAGALQQYF
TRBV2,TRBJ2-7,CASSEAPYEQYF
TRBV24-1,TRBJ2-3,CATSDSGEDTQYF
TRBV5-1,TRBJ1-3,CASSLDISQGNTIYF
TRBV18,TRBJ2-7,CASSPAPKSYEQYF
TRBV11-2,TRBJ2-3,CASSLAAGQWRDTQYF
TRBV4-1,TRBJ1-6,CASSQEGQGNSPLHF
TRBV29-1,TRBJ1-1,CSVEGTGGTEAFF
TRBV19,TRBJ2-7,CASAPGLYYEQYF
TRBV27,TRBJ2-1,CASSLSKTSGRNEQFF
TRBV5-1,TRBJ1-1,CASRYWTGETEAFF
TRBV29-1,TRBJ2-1,CSVEKATLPSYNEQFF
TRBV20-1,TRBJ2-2,CSASIHNTGELFF
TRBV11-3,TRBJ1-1,CASSLLPNTEAFF
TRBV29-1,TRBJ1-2,CSATWEYGYTF
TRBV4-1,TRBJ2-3,CASAGPLGGGPDTQYF
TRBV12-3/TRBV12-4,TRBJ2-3,CASSLGRFDTQYF
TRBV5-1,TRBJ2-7,CAGSSQGSSYEQYF